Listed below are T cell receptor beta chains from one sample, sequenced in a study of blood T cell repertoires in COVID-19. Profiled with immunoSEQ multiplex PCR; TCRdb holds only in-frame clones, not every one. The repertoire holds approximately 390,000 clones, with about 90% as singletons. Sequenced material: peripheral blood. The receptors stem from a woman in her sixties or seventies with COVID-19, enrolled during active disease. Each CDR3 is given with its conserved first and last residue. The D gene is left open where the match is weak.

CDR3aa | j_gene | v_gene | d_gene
CASSLVLAGMKETQYF | TRBJ2-5 | TRBV7-8 | TRBD2
CASSPRRGGLEQFF | TRBJ2-1 | TRBV27 | .
CASSRQGASYEQYF | TRBJ2-7 | TRBV11-2 | TRBD1
CASSVGLGSGVNQPQHF | TRBJ1-5 | TRBV2 | .
CASSWTGGDTEAFF | TRBJ1-1 | TRBV5-1 | .
CASSSPTGAKPYEQYF | TRBJ2-7 | TRBV19 | TRBD1
CASSLGREQYF | TRBJ2-7 | TRBV11-2 | .
CASRSAGQNTEAFF | TRBJ1-1 | TRBV7-2 | .
CASSIRQFTSGNTIYF | TRBJ1-3 | TRBV28 | .
CASSYEGANTGELFF | TRBJ2-2 | TRBV6-6 | .
CASSAGQGDSGEQYF | TRBJ2-7 | TRBV5-8 | TRBD1
CASSLLGGGRAETQYF | TRBJ2-5 | TRBV5-4 | TRBD2
CASSLRAGGQNNEQFF | TRBJ2-1 | TRBV11-3 | TRBD2
CASSLLAGADQPQHF | TRBJ1-5 | TRBV7-8 | .
CSAAPGQNTEAFF | TRBJ1-1 | TRBV29-1 | .
CASREWGLAGDTQYF | TRBJ2-3 | TRBV5-1 | .
CAWRADRAFSEAFF | TRBJ1-1 | TRBV30 | TRBD1
CASSTAGHATYEQYF | TRBJ2-7 | TRBV19 | .
CASSLETSGGTQYF | TRBJ2-5 | TRBV5-1 | TRBD2
CASSPSGQGVIIMDTQYF | TRBJ2-3 | TRBV28 | TRBD1
CASSPLSMNTEAFF | TRBJ1-1 | TRBV18 | .
CASSQYRAIETQYF | TRBJ2-5 | TRBV14 | .
CASSEPRGMNTEAFF | TRBJ1-1 | TRBV6-1 | .
CASSLASGGTTDTQYF | TRBJ2-3 | TRBV7-3 | TRBD2
CASSYDWSQPQHF | TRBJ1-5 | TRBV6-5 | .
CASSPLTGRYQETQYF | TRBJ2-5 | TRBV5-1 | .
CASSLGPLGRRTGKDEQFF | TRBJ2-1 | TRBV5-4 | TRBD1
CASSLAGPGNTIYF | TRBJ1-3 | TRBV7-3 | .
CASSFYNQPQHF | TRBJ1-5 | TRBV5-5 | .
CASSPPGQGLTYEQYF | TRBJ2-7 | TRBV18 | TRBD1
CASSQALSPLHF | TRBJ1-6 | TRBV14 | .
CASSPNRVELFF | TRBJ2-2 | TRBV10-1 | .
CASSFSTANYGYTF | TRBJ1-2 | TRBV5-5 | .
CASSLGASSVDEQFF | TRBJ2-1 | TRBV5-1 | .